One and the same sample provided the 17 T cell receptor beta chains below, sequenced in a study of T cell responses to AZD1222 COVID-19 vaccine. Generated by immunoSEQ multiplex PCR, the TCRdb table keeps only in-frame clones and is missing some. The table includes tens of thousands of clones, roughly 89% detected once. The sequenced sample was peripheral blood, obtained on day 0 of AZD1222 vaccination. The origin of the receptors is an adult in good health.

The chain is built from TRBV6-5 and TRBJ2-1; D is possibly TRBD1 (5 bases). V lost 4 bases and J 4 bases, leaving 17 bases between the germline ends. Germline CDR1 MNHEY, CDR2 SVGAGI. The CDR3 length is 16 residues. This chain's CDR3 is CASSWARVGRYNEQFF. The CDR3 DNA sequence: TGTGCCAGCAGTTGGGCCCGGGTGGGGCGATACAATGAGCAGTTCTTC.

The V call is TRBV5-1, the J call TRBJ2-2; unclear D gene. From germline, CDR1 is SGHRS and CDR2 YFSETQ. V lost 1 base and J lost 1, with 8 bases in between. The CDR3 sequence is 15 residues long. For the CDR3, the DNA is TGCGCCAGCAGCTTGTTAGCCCTGAACACCGGGGAGCTGTTTTTT. Translated, it gives CASSLLALNTGELFF.

This clone was detected only a few times. CDR3 bases: TGTGCCAGCAGCTTAGCGGGGGGATCATCCTACGAGCAGTACTTC. Translated: CASSLAGGSSYEQYF. The rearrangement joins TRBV7-2 to TRBJ2-7, with D maybe TRBD2 (6 bases). The CDR3 contains 15 residues. Germline CDR1 and CDR2: SGHTA and FQGNSA. Trimming removed 0 bases from V and 1 base from J, with 10 bases in between.

The V and J genes are TRBV4-3 and TRBJ1-6, with D possibly TRBD1 on 6 matching bases. The CDR3 extends over 15 amino acids. Germline assignment: CDR1 LGHNA and CDR2 YSLEER. Trimming left V 0 bases short and J 9 bases short, with 12 bases between. CDR3 amino acids: CASSQDVGASSPLHF. In DNA form, the CDR3 reads TGCGCCAGCAGCCAAGATGTGGGGGCGAGTTCACCCCTCCACTTT.

The V and J genes are TRBV9 and TRBJ2-1; the match to TRBD2 covers 8 bases. The CDR3 totals 15 residues. The ends lost 4 bases at V and 6 bases at J; junction bases unmatched: 9. From germline, CDR1 is SGDLS and CDR2 YYNGEE. Written as DNA, the CDR3 is TGTGCCAGCAGCTCCCGGACTAGCCGCAGCAATGAGCAGTTCTTC. Translation: CASSSRTSRSNEQFF.

This rearrangement joins TRBV12-3 or TRBV12-4 to TRBJ1-1; D is unclear. The CDR3 totals 11 residues. Between the trimmed V and J ends, which lost 3 bases and 10 bases, there was a span of 9 bases. The CDR3 region is CASSLMGGAFF. The CDR3 DNA reads TGTGCCAGCAGTTTGATGGGTGGAGCTTTCTTT.

This rearrangement joins TRBV30 to TRBJ1-1; D may be TRBD1 (5 bases). There are 13 residues in the CDR3. The germline V gene encodes CDR1 GTSNPN and CDR2 SVGIG (reference sequence). V was pared by 2 bases and J by 5 bases, with 12 bases between. The CDR3 here is CAWSYAGWTEAFF. CDR3 sequence (DNA): TGTGCCTGGAGTTACGCAGGGTGGACTGAAGCTTTCTTT. Full variable domain (remainder filled in from reference TRBV30 and TRBJ1-1): SQTIHQWPATLVQPVGSPLSLECTVEGTSNPNLYWYRQAAGRGLQLLFYSVGIGQISSEVPQNLSASRPQDRQFILSSKKLLLSDSGFYLCAWSYAGWTEAFFGQGTRLTVV.

This clone was counted only a few times. The gene calls are TRBV10-3 and TRBJ1-6; 7 bases align to TRBD1. Unmatched junction bases numbered 9, after V lost 5 bases and J lost 8 bases. Germline V gene lookup returns CDR1 ENHRY and CDR2 SYGVKD. The CDR3 runs 15 residues. The CDR3 nucleotides are TGTGCCATCAGTCCTAGGGGGCGAGCTGATTCACCCCTCCACTTT. Translation: CAISPRGRADSPLHF.

The table lists this clone with a few counts. This chain uses TRBV12-3 or TRBV12-4 with TRBJ1-2, with D perhaps TRBD1 (5 bases). The V gene lost 6 bases and the J gene lost 2 bases, with 10 bases spanning the gap. The CDR3 is 13 amino acids. This CDR3 reads CASSFDSNYGYTF. The CDR3 DNA reads TGTGCCAGCAGCTTCGACAGCAACTATGGCTACACCTTC.

The chain joins TRBV7-8 to TRBJ2-3; D not certain. Germline CDR1 SGHVS, CDR2 FQNEAQ. CDR3 length equals 12 residues. V was clipped by 5 bases and J by 4 bases, with 7 bases between them. CDR3 bases: TGTGCCAGCAGCCCCTCCCCAGATACGCAGTATTTT. This sequence encodes CASSPSPDTQYF.

This CDR3 reads CASGLTDFTEAFF. DNA for the CDR3: TGTGCTAGTGGTTTGACAGATTTCACTGAAGCTTTCTTT. V gene TRBV12-5 combines with J gene TRBJ1-1; D unclear. The CDR3 loop spans 13 amino acids. Germline V gives CDR1 LGHNT, CDR2 FRNRAP. Trimming took 2 bases from V and 4 from J, leaving 8 bases between them.

The V gene is TRBV5-1, the J gene TRBJ2-5; D remains unclear. In germline, CDR1 is SGHRS, CDR2 YFSETQ. Trimming removed 0 bases at V and 4 bases at J, with 4 bases between. The CDR3 runs to 12 residues. CDR3 loop: CASSLDGETQYF. For the CDR3, the DNA is TGCGCCAGCAGCTTGGACGGAGAGACCCAGTACTTC.

V is TRBV6-5 and J is TRBJ2-1, with TRBD1 matching over 9 bases. CDR1 and CDR2 from the germline V gene are MNHEY and SVGAGI. The CDR3 consists of 15 residues. J gave up 4 bases and V 5 bases, and 6 bases lay outside the gene matches. CDR3 sequence (DNA): TGTGCCAGCAGTCGGGGGACAGGGCTTTACAATGAGCAGTTCTTC. Its translation is CASSRGTGLYNEQFF.

The gene calls are TRBV5-1 and TRBJ1-2, with a possible D match to TRBD1 (6 bases). This CDR3 contains 14 residues. The germline V gene encodes CDR1 SGHRS and CDR2 YFSETQ. Trimming removed 0 bases from V and 2 bases from J, with 8 bases in between. The CDR3 region has the DNA TGCGCCAGCAGCTTGGCAGGGGCGAACTATGGCTACACCTTC. Residues: CASSLAGANYGYTF.

The rearrangement joins TRBV30 to TRBJ1-6, with 10 bases identical to TRBD1. CDR3 length equals 14 residues. V dropped 8 bases and J dropped 5; count of bases not matched to a gene: 6. CDR1 and CDR2 from the germline V gene are GTSNPN and SVGIG (reference sequence). CDR3 nucleotides: TGTGCCACCTCGACAGGGGGCGATAATTCACCCCTCCACTTT. This translates into CATSTGGDNSPLHF.

The chain carries TRBV4-2 and TRBJ2-7; 7 nucleotides line up with TRBD1. Germline-derived CDR1 and CDR2 are LGHNA and YNFKEQ. This CDR3 region has 13 residues. With V trimmed by 0 bases and J by 7 bases, 3 bases remained unmatched. The CDR3 spells CASSQDIQGEQYF. CDR3 bases: TGTGCCAGCAGCCAAGATATACAGGGGGAGCAGTACTTC.

This chain uses TRBV18 with TRBJ2-7; TRBD2 might be the D (5 bases). V dropped 0 bases and J dropped 6 bases, with 12 bases sitting between them. CDR3 length: 14 residues. CDR1 is KGHSH and CDR2 is LQKENI in the germline V gene. The CDR3 loop is CASSPPAGKVEQYF. As DNA, the CDR3 is TGTGCCAGCTCACCACCGGCCGGGAAGGTCGAGCAGTACTTC.